This TCR beta chain was sequenced for a study of vaccination and CD4 T cells after COVID-19. Sequencing of DNA taken from cultured CD4+ T cells relied on the Oncomine TCR Beta short-read assay. TCRdb used MiXCR to reprocess the PCR reads, holding one entry per CDR3 protein. The table lists fewer than 9,000 distinct CDR3 sequences, approximately 70% of them singletons. Points on this clonotype: Its target is not known.

The CDR3 totals 14 residues. Trimming cost V 5 bases and J 2 bases, with 10 bases left between them. The germline V gene has CDR1 SEHNR and CDR2 FQNEAQ (reference sequence). Documented treatment: roughly 11-day PBMC culture with coronavirus spike peptide pools or control peptides (ViraFEST assay). Following expansion of antigen-specific T cells with peptide pools, ViraFEST then sequenced TCRs. PBMCs, plated at roughly 2 million per well, were grown in the presence of roughly 9.5 IU/ml IL-2 and around 10 ug/ml peptide pools. The rearrangement uses TRBV7-9 and TRBJ2-1; D is uncertain. Sequenced input: CD4+ T cells from blood, cultured in vitro. This sequence was found in a human donor who had recovered from COVID-19. CDR3 in amino acids: CASSGSTTYNEQFF. DNA for the CDR3: TGTGCCAGCAGCGGCAGCACAACCTACAATGAGCAGTTCTTC.